Below, 28 T cell receptor beta chains from the same sample are listed, as sequenced in a study of cytomegalovirus exposure and HLA in healthy donors. It was with 60 Vbeta and 13 Jbeta primers that the PCR ran. Method: immunoSEQ multiplex PCR; TCRdb's copy keeps in-frame clones and lacks some. The profile shows about 120,000 clones, over 60% of them singletons. Sequenced material: PBMCs. These receptors all come from a woman aged 40 to 50 in good health and CMV-seropositive.

This clone was seen a single time. The CDR3 DNA reads TGTGCCAGCAGCCAACGGACAGGGGGCGACTCCCCTTATGGCTACACCTTC. Its protein is CASSQRTGGDSPYGYTF. The chain has TRBV7-8 and TRBJ1-2, with 11 bases that match TRBD1. The germline gives CDR1 SGHVS, CDR2 FQNEAQ. The CDR3 loop spans 17 amino acids. V trimming: 5 bases; J trimming: 5 bases; junction bases outside the gene matches: 13.

A note on this clone: A read error may produce the germline difference seen at one junction end. V gene TRBV7-7 combines with J gene TRBJ2-5; 9 positions match TRBD2. Germline V CDR1 and CDR2: SSHAT, FNYEAQ (reference sequence). The CDR3 consists of 16 residues. In DNA form, the CDR3 reads TGTGCTAGCAGCTTAGCGGTAGCGGGAGTGGGGGAGACCCAGTACTTC. Translated, it gives CASSLAVAGVGETQYF.

The genes are TRBV5-1 and TRBJ2-7; 11 bases map to TRBD1. After removal of 3 bases from V and 6 bases from J, the junction contained 2 bases not matched to a gene. The CDR3 sequence is 13 residues long. From germline, CDR1 is SGHRS and CDR2 YFSETQ. The CDR3 bases are TGCGCCAGCAGCTCGGGACAGGGGGGCGAGCAGTACTTC. Translation: CASSSGQGGEQYF.

This clone is medium-sized in the sample. The V gene is TRBV19, the J gene TRBJ2-1; D call uncertain. The germline V gene encodes CDR1 LNHDA and CDR2 SQIVND (reference sequence). This CDR3 spans 14 amino acids. Trimming removed 3 bases from V and 5 bases from J, with 11 bases in between. The CDR3 coding sequence is TGTGCCAGTAGTATTACATGGCAGAACAATGAGCAGTTCTTC. Its translation is CASSITWQNNEQFF. Filled out from reference TRBV19 and TRBJ2-1, the complete variable domain reads DGGITQSPKYLFRKEGQNVTLSCEQNLNHDAMYWYRQDPGQGLRLIYYSQIVNDFQKGDIAEGYSVSREKKESFPLTVTSAQKNPTAFYLCASSITWQNNEQFFGPGTRLTVL.

The genes are TRBV7-9 and TRBJ1-1; 7 positions match TRBD1. The J segment lost 0 bases and the V segment lost 6 bases, leaving 7 bases of the junction unmatched. Germline V gives CDR1 SEHNR, CDR2 FQNEAQ (reference sequence). The CDR3 totals 15 residues. The CDR3 DNA sequence: TGTGCCAGCAGGGACGGACAGGCGCTGAACACTGAAGCTTTCTTT. It specifies CASRDGQALNTEAFF.

The chain is built from TRBV5-1 and TRBJ2-5; no firm D call. CDR3 size: 16 residues. In germline, CDR1 is SGHRS, CDR2 YFSETQ. V was trimmed by 1 base and J by 1 base, leaving 14 bases between them. CDR3 amino acids: CASSLPSTNSQETQYF. Written as DNA, the CDR3 is TGCGCCAGCAGCTTGCCGAGCACCAACTCCCAAGAGACCCAGTACTTC.

This chain connects TRBV5-6 to TRBJ2-5, with TRBD2 matching over 11 bases. This CDR3 has 15 residues. V lost 4 bases to trimming and J lost 5 bases; unmatched junction nucleotides: 7. Germline V gene sequence: CDR1 SGHDT, CDR2 YYEEEE. This CDR3 is CASSRLAGYLETQYF. The CDR3 DNA reads as TGTGCCAGCAGCCGACTAGCGGGGTATCTGGAGACCCAGTACTTC.

The chain carries TRBV7-2 and TRBJ2-5; D is unclear. V lost 0 bases and J 5 bases, leaving 7 bases between the germline ends. The germline V gene has CDR1 SGHTA and CDR2 FQGNSA. The CDR3 has 13 amino acids. The CDR3 DNA follows: TGTGCCAGCAGCTTAGCCAGGCAGGAGACCCAGTACTTC. Translated, it gives CASSLARQETQYF. The whole variable domain, filled in from reference TRBV7-2 and TRBJ2-5, reads GAGVSQSPSNKVTEKGKDVELRCDPISGHTALYWYRQSLGQGLEFLIYFQGNSAPDKSGLPSDRFSAERTGGSVSTLTIQRTQQEDSAVYLCASSLARQETQYFGPGTRLLVL.

The rearrangement uses TRBV27 and TRBJ2-7; 13 bases agree with TRBD2. V gave up 6 bases and J gave up 3 bases; unmatched junction bases: 8. Germline V lookup: CDR1 MNHEY, CDR2 SMNVEV (reference sequence). This CDR3 is built from 16 residues. The CDR3 DNA sequence: TGTGCCAGCAGCCTTGGACTAGCGGGGGCCATCTACGAGCAGTACTTC. It yields the protein CASSLGLAGAIYEQYF.

Here the CDR3 DNA reads TGCGCCAGCAGCGCCGACAGGGTTCGGGCACCCCTCCACTTT. It encodes CASSADRVRAPLHF. The genes are TRBV5-1 and TRBJ1-6; 7 bases are a match to TRBD1. Trimming at V came to 4 bases and at J to 11 bases, leaving 9 bases not matched to a gene. This CDR3 has 14 residues. Germline V gene data show CDR1 as SGHRS and CDR2 as YFSETQ. Using reference TRBV5-1 and TRBJ1-6 for the parts outside the CDR3, the full variable domain is KAGVTQTPRYLIKTRGQQVTLSCSPISGHRSVSWYQQTPGQGLQFLFEYFSETQRNKGNFPGRFSGRQFSNSRSEMNVSTLELGDSALYLCASSADRVRAPLHFGNGTRLTVT.

This chain joins TRBV18 and TRBJ1-5, with D hard to call. This CDR3 region has 15 residues. Germline assignment: CDR1 KGHSH and CDR2 LQKENI. The ends were cut back, 3 bases at V and 0 bases at J, with 9 bases in the middle. The CDR3 loop reads CASSPAGPSNQPQHF. The CDR3 nucleotides read TGTGCCAGCTCACCTGCCGGTCCTAGCAATCAGCCCCAGCATTTT.

The chain is built from TRBV11-2 and TRBJ2-7; maybe TRBD2 (5 bases). The CDR3 runs 15 residues. V was cut by 5 bases and J by 0 bases, with 14 bases left in between. CDR1 and CDR2 (germline): SGHAT, FQNNGV. This CDR3 reads CASSPLRADSYEQYF. In DNA, the CDR3 is TGTGCCAGCAGCCCCCTCCGAGCGGACTCCTACGAGCAGTACTTC.

This clone was counted between two and nine times. V gene TRBV19 combines with J gene TRBJ1-2; no firm D call. This CDR3 is 12 amino acids long. CDR1 LNHDA and CDR2 SQIVND come from the germline V gene (reference sequence). Trimming pared 6 bases from V and 0 bases from J, leaving 5 bases between. This chain's CDR3 is CASRAPNYGYTF. CDR3 DNA: TGTGCCAGTAGGGCACCTAACTATGGCTACACCTTC.

This clone was found once. This rearrangement joins TRBV18 to TRBJ1-6, with 7 bases identical to TRBD1. V dropped 6 bases and J dropped 10; count of bases not matched to a gene: 9. The CDR3 length is 14 residues. Germline V gene sequence: CDR1 KGHSH, CDR2 LQKENI. This CDR3 reads CASSRDSGQSPLHF. CDR3 nucleotide sequence: TGTGCCAGCTCGCGGGACAGCGGCCAGTCACCCCTCCACTTT.

The chain recombines TRBV27 with TRBJ1-1; D may be TRBD1 (6 bases). The CDR3 extends over 16 amino acids. The germline V and J ends were trimmed by 4 bases and 1 base, with 16 bases remaining between them. CDR1 and CDR2 (germline): MNHEY, SMNVEV (reference sequence). The CDR3 region is CASSSVPGVGNTEAFF. CDR3 in DNA: TGTGCCAGCAGTTCTGTCCCAGGGGTTGGGAACACTGAAGCTTTCTTT.

The V gene is TRBV14, the J gene TRBJ2-7; TRBD1 agrees at 8 bases. The J segment lost 4 bases and the V segment lost 4 bases, leaving 12 bases of the junction unmatched. CDR1 and CDR2 from the germline V gene are SGHDN and FVKESK. There are 16 residues in the CDR3. CDR3 amino acids: CASSLHRQGTGYEQYF. The CDR3 DNA follows: TGTGCCAGCAGCCTTCATCGACAGGGGACCGGGTACGAGCAGTACTTC.

The chain couples TRBV19 to TRBJ2-1, with 8 bases matching TRBD2. The CDR3 is made up of 14 amino acids. The germline CDR1 and CDR2 sequences are LNHDA and SQIVND (reference sequence). V dropped 6 bases and J dropped 3; count of bases not matched to a gene: 4. The CDR3 DNA follows: TGTGCCAGTAGCGGGAGGGCAGACTACAATGAGCAGTTCTTC. Its translation is CASSGRADYNEQFF.

The DNA for the CDR3 is TGTGCCAGCAGCCCTAAGGGAAGGGGCTACGAGCAGTACTTC. Translating it yields CASSPKGRGYEQYF. The chain couples TRBV6-1 to TRBJ2-7; D may be TRBD1 (5 bases). Looked up from germline, CDR1 is MNHNS and CDR2 is SASEGT. Trimming cost V 6 bases and J 3 bases, with 15 bases left between them. The CDR3 covers 14 residues.

V is TRBV19 and J is TRBJ1-1; D call uncertain. Germline values: CDR1 LNHDA, CDR2 SQIVND (reference sequence). The V gene lost 6 bases and the J gene lost 3 bases, with 11 bases spanning the gap. The CDR3 has 13 residues. The CDR3 DNA follows: TGTGCCAGTAGACACCGGGTTGACACTGAAGCTTTCTTT. Encoded protein: CASRHRVDTEAFF.

A few counts support this clone. The chain carries TRBV2 and TRBJ2-2; TRBD2 agrees at 13 bases. After removal of 10 bases from V and 5 bases from J, the junction contained 4 bases not matched to a gene. The CDR3 is 14 amino acids. Germline-derived CDR1 and CDR2 are SNHLY and FYNNEI. CDR3 sequence reads: CATGLAGVTGELFF. CDR3 DNA: TGTGCCACCGGACTAGCGGGAGTTACCGGGGAGCTGTTTTTT.

The rearrangement links TRBV29-1 to TRBJ2-1, with D possibly TRBD1 on 6 matching bases. Trimming took off 3 bases at V and 7 bases at J, with 10 bases between the two ends. CDR3 length: 12 amino acids. Germline values: CDR1 SQVTM, CDR2 ANQGSEA. DNA for the CDR3: TGCAGCGTTGACCCGACAGGAAATGAGCAGTTCTTC. Its protein is CSVDPTGNEQFF.

The chain joins TRBV6-6 to TRBJ2-7, with 10 bases fitting TRBD2. V lost 11 bases, J lost 4 bases, and 14 bases stayed unmatched. CDR3 length: 15 amino acids. Germline V gene data show CDR1 as MNHNY and CDR2 as SVGAGI (reference sequence). The CDR3 sequence: CAGSRTSGKAYEQYF. CDR3 DNA: TGTGCCGGAAGCCGGACTAGCGGCAAGGCTTACGAGCAGTACTTC.

This rearrangement joins TRBV5-1 to TRBJ2-3; no reliable D call. The ends were cut back, 0 bases at V and 0 bases at J, with 5 bases in the middle. The CDR3 is 14 residues long. The germline V gene has CDR1 SGHRS and CDR2 YFSETQ. This CDR3 is CASSLGESTDTQYF. In DNA, the CDR3 is TGCGCCAGCAGCTTGGGCGAGAGCACAGATACGCAGTATTTT.

This chain connects TRBV7-9 to TRBJ1-2, with 7 bases that match TRBD1. V was clipped by 7 bases and J by 4 bases; unmatched bases: 15. CDR3 length: 16 amino acids. Germline V CDR1 and CDR2: SEHNR, FQNEAQ (reference sequence). As DNA, the CDR3 is TGTGCCAGCACCCCTTGGGCCAGGGGGAGACCCTATGGCTACACCTTC. Amino acid sequence: CASTPWARGRPYGYTF.

The genes are TRBV28 and TRBJ1-5; D remains unclear. This CDR3 region has 14 residues. The germline gives CDR1 MDHEN, CDR2 SYDVKM. V lost 6 bases and J lost 7, with 16 bases in between. CDR3 nucleotide sequence: TGTGCCAGCAGATTGTATGACATAGAACAGCCCCAGCATTTT. It is translated as CASRLYDIEQPQHF.

The chain is built from TRBV7-2 and TRBJ2-3; 10 bases are a match to TRBD2. V was clipped by 3 bases and J by 4 bases; unmatched bases: 4. This CDR3 is built from 15 residues. Germline loops: CDR1 SGHTA, CDR2 FQGNSA. The CDR3 reads CASSFASGGADTQYF. The CDR3 DNA sequence: TGTGCCAGCAGCTTCGCTAGCGGGGGTGCAGATACGCAGTATTTT.

This clone was counted only a few times. The V call is TRBV14, the J call TRBJ1-2; tentative D call: TRBD1 (5 bases). Germline CDR1 is SGHDN and CDR2 is FVKESK. Trimming removed 4 bases from V and 4 bases from J, with 10 bases in between. CDR3 length equals 13 residues. CDR3 loop: CASSPGHLYGYTF. The DNA of the CDR3 is TGTGCCAGCAGCCCTGGACACCTCTATGGCTACACCTTC.

This clone has just one count. This chain connects TRBV6-1 to TRBJ2-7, with 9 positions matching TRBD1. CDR1 and CDR2 from the germline V gene are MNHNS and SASEGT. The CDR3 loop spans 16 amino acids. Trimming took 1 base from V and 2 from J; bases not matched to a gene: 6. The CDR3: CASSEVSGQGTYEQYF. DNA of the CDR3: TGTGCCAGCAGTGAAGTTTCGGGACAGGGAACCTACGAGCAGTACTTC.